The sequence of this T cell receptor (beta chain) was determined in a study of cytomegalovirus exposure and HLA in healthy donors (dated by TCRdb to the late 2010s). For the wider study: According to an earlier analysis of 587 of the donors, about 179 million T cells yielded some 110 million unique TCR beta sequences and approximately 300 Gb of sequence data. About 280 gigabases of sequencing data and around 80 million unique TCR sequences made up an early release that covered approximately 700 HLA-typed donors. Of the approximately 370 genotyped donors, 65% to 90% were placed in the genetic ancestry cluster associated with self-reported Caucasian donors. The aim of the study was to test whether cataloging public T cell receptors could identify signatures of past pathogen exposure. Using immunosequencing, the study profiled T cell repertoires from 640 or so subjects and related those repertoires to cytomegalovirus serostatus. A separate validation cohort of 100 to 150 different subjects was used in addition to the approximately 640-subject first cohort. To predict cytomegalovirus infection status, the study brought together high-throughput TCR immunosequencing, statistical association of individual TCRs with disease status, and machine learning. A later analysis re-examined previously published TCR beta repertoires from about 700 donors and added high-resolution HLA genotyping to investigate patterns of TCR occurrence. Rather than drawing on any new phenotypic data, the later analysis identified candidate immune exposures from TCR beta sequences and the way those sequences occurred across donors. To decide whether each TCR beta V gene segment behaved as functional or pseudogenic, an earlier analysis of nearly 600 of the donors relied on high-throughput TCR beta sequencing. Donor age, sex, ethnicity and CMV serostatus were compiled together with the repertoire data. Genome-wide SNP genotypes for about three fifths of the 666 donors were used in a later genetic analysis, which treated that subset as a discovery cohort. Every repertoire in the discovery cohort had been generated on one and the same sequencing platform. Class I and class II HLA loci were covered by the typing at four-digit resolution. The number of donors typed differed by locus, with about 629-640 for A, B, C, DRB1 and DQB1, 522 for DQA1, 606 for DPA1, and over 400 for DPB1. A few DR-DQ haplotypes were treated as single units for association and clustering because of strong linkage in the cohort. Among roughly 370 genotyped donors of the cohort, an average of about 240,000 unique TCR beta nucleotide sequences were sequenced per donor, roughly a sixth of them non-productive. The full study reports these points: According to a later analysis, TCR association rates differed among HLA loci, with DRB1 alleles showing the most associated TCRs and HLA-C alleles showing the fewest. In a later analysis, most CMV-associated TCR beta chains were found to appear HLA-restricted, with HLA associations seemingly driven largely by CMV exposure. A later genetic analysis associated a missense DCLRE1C variant with V-gene and J-gene trimming of TCR beta chains, and an independent cohort replicated the association. Most TCR sequences were observed very rarely across donors, whereas some public TCRs were present in many individuals. The authors suggested that the approach could potentially be extended to other disease states and immunological phenotypes. The only immune exposure information available for the cohort was CMV serostatus. Cytomegalovirus status was reported to be diagnosed by the classifier with high specificity and sensitivity in both the original and validation cohorts. In the study, approximately 160 TCR beta chains were listed as associated with cytomegalovirus. According to a later analysis, parvovirus B19, influenza, CMV and Epstein-Barr virus appeared linked to several top co-occurrence clusters. Presence/absence analyses assumed roughly uniform sequencing depth across donors, an assumption that may not hold. A later genetic analysis reported fewer N-insertions in productive TCRs among donors in an Asian-associated ancestry cluster than the roughly 670-donor mean. When HLA alleles, especially DR and DQ, strongly co-occurred, TCR associations were difficult to assign to individual alleles. Because some donors lacked HLA typing at each locus, the association tests relied only on the typed subset. In vitro tests confirmed that a few of the cytomegalovirus-associated TCR beta chains recognize cytomegalovirus antigens. In a later analysis, HLA-associated TCR beta chains were found to be more clonally expanded and to have lower generation probabilities than equally common non-associated chains. In this cohort, only TCR beta chains were sequenced, and detectable features were limited by the absence of alpha or paired-chain data. A further reported finding was that TCR beta sequences accurately predicted the HLA-A and HLA-B alleles for most subjects in the first cohort. A later analysis associated 15,000 to 20,000 TCR beta sequences with specific HLA alleles at a false discovery rate of 0.05. The earlier analysis of some 560 of the donors excluded some 15 rarely observed V segments, including chromosome 9 orphons, because counts were too low. Linkage disequilibrium might explain the correlated functional status among segregating V segments, but an unknown experimental factor could not be excluded. A cluster of highly shared sequence variants was judged likely to be a technical artifact of the sequencing pipeline. Broadly in line with IMGT annotations, most TCR beta V segments showed up in productive rearrangements about 87% or about 30% of the time in an earlier analysis of a few hundred of the donors.

To prepare the library, the immunoSEQ multiplex PCR assay was applied. The multiplex PCR relied on a mix of 60 forward primers for TCR Vbeta segments and 13 reverse primers for TCR Jbeta segments. Amplification of the CDR3 region of rearranged TCR beta genes was performed with a multiplex PCR assay on genomic DNA. On the Illumina HiSeq System, the amplified TCR beta libraries were sequenced as 87-base-pair reads. The published analysis was carried out like this. Across the 670 or so repertoires, a later analysis counted 78 million or so unique TCR beta chains, 8.5 million to 12 million of which were shared by at least two donors. To remove PCR and sequencing errors, raw reads were error-corrected and collapsed into unique sequences using a nearest-neighbor algorithm that merged closely related sequences. To assign V, D and J gene segments, CDR3 sequences were aligned to IMGT reference sequences. For a sequence to be retained, at least a six-nucleotide match to both a V gene segment and a J gene segment was required. Rearrangements were classified as productive when the CDR3 lacked stop codons and remained in frame with V and J, and all other rearrangements were classified as non-productive. Following IMGT convention, CDR3 was defined as the stretch from the second conserved V-encoded cysteine to the conserved J-encoded phenylalanine. Sequences without an unambiguous match to a single V gene segment were excluded from the earlier analysis of approximately 600 of the donors. An earlier analysis of almost 600 of the donors classified V segments as functional when productive rearrangements were above 56.7% and as segregating when the standard deviation between donors was above 5%. To diagnose cytomegalovirus status from the catalog of TCR beta chain sequences, a statistical classification framework was built. V and J gene assignment, in a later analysis, came from comparing TCR nucleotide sequences with IMGT/GENE-DB human TR gene sequences. The TCRdist pipeline was used in a later analysis to assign CDR3 sequences and most-parsimonious VDJ recombination scenarios. A later analysis defined each TCR beta chain by its CDR3 amino acid sequence plus V-gene family, and excluded reads lacking a unique V-gene family. A later analysis removed 550 to 650 highly shared, low-generation-probability nucleotide sequences to deal with suspected cross-contamination and a sequencing artifact. For each public chain, a later analysis derived a clonal expansion index from normalized ranks of inferred template counts within each repertoire. In a later analysis, generation probabilities were computed with a VDJ recombination model fitted to out-of-frame rearrangements, and the resulting probabilities were checked against IGoR. Hypergeometric tests were used in a later analysis to score TCR-TCR, TCR-HLA and TCR-CMV co-occurrence, with a repertoire-size bias correction applied to the TCR pairs. In a later analysis, false discovery rates were estimated by permuting HLA or CMV assignments 20 times. In a later analysis, co-occurring TCRs were grouped using DBSCAN, and TCRdist sequence similarity was added for clustering within HLA-allele-positive subsets. Repertoires with fewer than 30,000 or more than 120,000 public chains were left out of co-occurrence clustering, as were five repertoires with anomalous nucleotide sharing. TCRdb stores this immuneACCESS table with in-frame sequences only. Part of the clones is absent; in the studies checked, under half of the shortfall reflects unresolved V genes, and no reason is known for the rest. That table supplies the V and J calls and clone size; D and trimming were determined from the DNA. Recorded for this sample are about 140,000 clones; around 82% of them occurred a single time. The ten biggest clones cover 3.2% of the sample.

Comments on this clone: Its recognized antigen is unknown. It has no much larger one-base neighbor in the sample; base qualities were not kept.

The cohort consisted of 670 or so healthy bone marrow donors. All cohort members were sampled while nominally healthy, although unrecorded immune exposures were likely present. The donor tested CMV seropositive and was one of the 289 seropositive cohort members. Each donor provided a peripheral blood sample, and peripheral blood mononuclear cells were used for TCR beta sequencing. Genomic DNA extraction from the blood cell samples was performed with the Qiagen DNeasy Blood Extraction Kit. Sequencing used PBMCs. This TCR came from a man aged 18 to 29 in good health and CMV-seropositive.

The CDR3 reads as follows: CASSTTPQGPQHF. The DNA sequence is as follows: TGTGCCAGTAGTACGACCCCCCAGGGGCCCCAGCATTTT. The receptor chain draws on TRBV19 and TRBJ1-5, and perhaps TRBD1 as D gene, on 5 matching bases. V drops 4 bases and J drops 9 bases, leaving 13 bases in between. The germline V gene (reference sequence) supplies CDR1 LNHDA and CDR2 SQIVND. From the cysteine through the phenylalanine, the CDR3 covers 13 amino acids. Here the CDR3 DNA is all that survives: 39 bases in frame from base 1.